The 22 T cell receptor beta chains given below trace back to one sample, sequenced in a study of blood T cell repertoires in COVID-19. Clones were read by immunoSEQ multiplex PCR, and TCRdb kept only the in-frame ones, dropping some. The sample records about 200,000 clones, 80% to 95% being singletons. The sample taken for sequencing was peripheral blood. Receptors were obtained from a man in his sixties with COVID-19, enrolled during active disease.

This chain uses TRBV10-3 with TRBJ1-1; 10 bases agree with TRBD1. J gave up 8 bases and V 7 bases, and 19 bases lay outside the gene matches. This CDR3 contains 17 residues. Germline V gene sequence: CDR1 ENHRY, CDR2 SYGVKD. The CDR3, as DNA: TGTGCCATCAAGGGCCGGGACAGGGGTCTCCTGGAGGGCGAAGCTTTCTTT. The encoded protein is CAIKGRDRGLLEGEAFF.

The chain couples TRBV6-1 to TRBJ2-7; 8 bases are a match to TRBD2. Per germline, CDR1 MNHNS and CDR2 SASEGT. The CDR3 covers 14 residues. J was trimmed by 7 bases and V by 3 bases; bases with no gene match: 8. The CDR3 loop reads CASSENGGAREQYF. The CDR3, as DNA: TGTGCCAGCAGTGAGAACGGGGGGGCCCGGGAGCAGTACTTC.

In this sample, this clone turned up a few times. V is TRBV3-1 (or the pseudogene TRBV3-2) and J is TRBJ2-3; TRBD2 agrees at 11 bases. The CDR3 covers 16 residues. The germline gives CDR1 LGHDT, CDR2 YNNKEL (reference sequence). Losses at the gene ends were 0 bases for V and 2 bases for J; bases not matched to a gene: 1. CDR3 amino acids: CASSQEGLAVTDTQYF. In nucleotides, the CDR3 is TGTGCCAGCAGCCAAGAGGGACTAGCGGTCACAGATACGCAGTATTTT.

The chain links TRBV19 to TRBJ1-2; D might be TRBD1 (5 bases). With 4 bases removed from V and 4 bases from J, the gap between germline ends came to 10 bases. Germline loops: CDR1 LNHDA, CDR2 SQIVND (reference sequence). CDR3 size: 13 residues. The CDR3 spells CASSTGRVYGYTF. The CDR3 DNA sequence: TGTGCCAGTAGTACGGGCAGGGTCTATGGCTACACCTTC.

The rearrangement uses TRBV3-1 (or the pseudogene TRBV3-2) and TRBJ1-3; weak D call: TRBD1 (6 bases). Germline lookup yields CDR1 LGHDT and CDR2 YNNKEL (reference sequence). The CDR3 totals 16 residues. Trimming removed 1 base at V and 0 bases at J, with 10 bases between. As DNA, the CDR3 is TGTGCCAGCAGCCAAGCAGGGGCAATCTCTGGAAACACCATATATTTT. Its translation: CASSQAGAISGNTIYF.

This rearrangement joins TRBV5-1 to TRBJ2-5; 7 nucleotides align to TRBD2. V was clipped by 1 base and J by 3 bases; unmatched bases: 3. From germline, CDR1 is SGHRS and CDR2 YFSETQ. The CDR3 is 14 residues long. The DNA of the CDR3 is TGCGCCAGCAGCTTGAACGGACTAGAAGAGACCCAGTACTTC. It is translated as CASSLNGLEETQYF.

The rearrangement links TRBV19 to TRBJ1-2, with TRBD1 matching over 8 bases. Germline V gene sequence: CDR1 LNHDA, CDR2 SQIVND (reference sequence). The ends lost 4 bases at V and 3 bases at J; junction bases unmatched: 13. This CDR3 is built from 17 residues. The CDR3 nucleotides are TGTGCCAGTAGTAAACATGGGACAGGCACCGGTGACTATGGCTACACCTTC. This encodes CASSKHGTGTGDYGYTF.

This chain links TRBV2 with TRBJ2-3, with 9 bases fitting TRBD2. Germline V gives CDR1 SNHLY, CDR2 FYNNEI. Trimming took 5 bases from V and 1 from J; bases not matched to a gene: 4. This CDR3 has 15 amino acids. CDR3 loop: CASSRRTSGTDTQYF. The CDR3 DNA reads TGTGCCAGCAGTCGCCGGACTAGCGGCACAGATACGCAGTATTTT.

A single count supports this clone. Here the CDR3 DNA reads TGTGCCAGCAGCCTCGGACGGGGAATTAGCGGACCGTCCTACAATGAGCAGTTCTTC. Protein sequence: CASSLGRGISGPSYNEQFF. The chain employs TRBV11-2 and TRBJ2-1; tentative D call: TRBD2 (6 bases). The CDR3 runs to 19 residues. V gave up 5 bases and J gave up 1 base, with 24 bases separating them. CDR1 and CDR2 (germline): SGHAT, FQNNGV.

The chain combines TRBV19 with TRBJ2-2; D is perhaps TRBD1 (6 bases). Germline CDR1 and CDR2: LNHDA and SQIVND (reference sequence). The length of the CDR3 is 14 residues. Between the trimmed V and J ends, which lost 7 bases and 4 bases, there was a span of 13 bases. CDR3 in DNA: TGTGCCAGTAAGGAGAGGGGGAGCACCGGGGAGCTGTTTTTT. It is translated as CASKERGSTGELFF. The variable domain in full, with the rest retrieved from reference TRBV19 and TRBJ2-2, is DGGITQSPKYLFRKEGQNVTLSCEQNLNHDAMYWYRQDPGQGLRLIYYSQIVNDFQKGDIAEGYSVSREKKESFPLTVTSAQKNPTAFYLCASKERGSTGELFFGEGSRLTVL.

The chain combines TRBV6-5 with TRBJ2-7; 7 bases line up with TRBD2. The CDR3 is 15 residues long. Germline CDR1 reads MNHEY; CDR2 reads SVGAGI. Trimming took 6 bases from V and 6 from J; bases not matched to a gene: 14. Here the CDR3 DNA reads TGTGCCAGCAGCCGAAGACTAGCAGACGGGTCCGAGCAGTACTTC. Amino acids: CASSRRLADGSEQYF.

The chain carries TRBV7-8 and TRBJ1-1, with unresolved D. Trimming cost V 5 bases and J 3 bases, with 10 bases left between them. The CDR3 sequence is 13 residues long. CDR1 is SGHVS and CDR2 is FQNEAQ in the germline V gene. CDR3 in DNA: TGTGCCAGCAGCCGCGACCGGGACACTGAAGCTTTCTTT. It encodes CASSRDRDTEAFF. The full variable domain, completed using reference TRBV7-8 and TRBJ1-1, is GAGVSQSPRYKVAKRGQDVALRCDPISGHVSLFWYQQALGQGPEFLTYFQNEAQLDKSGLPSDRFFAERPEGSVSTLKIQRTQQEDSAVYLCASSRDRDTEAFFGQGTRLTVV.

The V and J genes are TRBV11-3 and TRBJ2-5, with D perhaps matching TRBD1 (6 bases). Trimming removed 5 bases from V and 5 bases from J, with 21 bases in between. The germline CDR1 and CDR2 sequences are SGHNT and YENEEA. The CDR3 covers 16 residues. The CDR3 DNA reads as TGTGCCAGCAGCCAGGGGACCGGCATAAAACGGGAGACCCAGTACTTC. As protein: CASSQGTGIKRETQYF. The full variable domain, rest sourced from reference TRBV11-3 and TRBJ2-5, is EAGVVQSPRYKIIEKKQPVAFWCNPISGHNTLYWYLQNLGQGPELLIRYENEEAVDDSQLPKDRFSAERLKGVDSTLKIQPAELGDSAVYLCASSQGTGIKRETQYFGPGTRLLVL.

This chain's CDR3 is CASSLGRLNTEAFF. CDR3 nucleotide sequence: TGTGCCAGCAGTTTAGGGAGATTGAACACTGAAGCTTTCTTT. This chain links TRBV27 with TRBJ1-1; D not certain. Germline V gene sequence: CDR1 MNHEY, CDR2 SMNVEV (reference sequence). V lost 2 bases and J 0 bases, leaving 7 bases between the germline ends. The CDR3 is 14 amino acids.

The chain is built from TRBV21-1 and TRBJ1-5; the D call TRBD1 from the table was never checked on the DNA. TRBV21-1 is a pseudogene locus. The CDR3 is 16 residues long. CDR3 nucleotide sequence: TGTGCCAGCAGTCCCGTCGTACAGGGAGATGACCAGCCCCAGCATTTT. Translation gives CASSPVVQGDDQPQHF.

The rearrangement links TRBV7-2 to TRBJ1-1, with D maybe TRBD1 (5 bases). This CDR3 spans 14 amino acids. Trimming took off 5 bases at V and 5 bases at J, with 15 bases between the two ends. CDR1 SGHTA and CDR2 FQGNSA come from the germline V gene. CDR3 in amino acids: CASSELGGMTEAFF. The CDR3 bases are TGTGCCAGCAGCGAATTGGGGGGTATGACTGAAGCTTTCTTT.

The CDR3 sequence: CASSFQPGQEAFF. The CDR3 DNA sequence: TGTGCCAGCAGCTTCCAACCGGGACAGGAAGCTTTCTTT. The V gene is TRBV11-2, the J gene TRBJ1-1; TRBD1 matches 7 bases. This CDR3 is built from 13 residues. V lost 3 bases, J lost 8 bases, and 6 bases stayed unmatched. In germline, CDR1 is SGHAT, CDR2 FQNNGV.

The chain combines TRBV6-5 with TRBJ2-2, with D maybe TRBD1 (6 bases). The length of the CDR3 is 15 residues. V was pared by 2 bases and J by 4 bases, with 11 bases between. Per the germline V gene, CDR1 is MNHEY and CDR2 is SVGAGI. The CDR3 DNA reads TGTGCCAGCAGTTACGGGGGCCGGGGCACCGGGGAGCTGTTTTTT. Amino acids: CASSYGGRGTGELFF.

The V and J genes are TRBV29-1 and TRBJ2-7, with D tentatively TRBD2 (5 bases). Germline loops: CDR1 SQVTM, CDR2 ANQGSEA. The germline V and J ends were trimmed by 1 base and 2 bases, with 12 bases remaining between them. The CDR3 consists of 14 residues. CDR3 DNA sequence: TGCAGCGTTGAAGTTGAGGGCCGACCCTACGAGCAGTACTTC. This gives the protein CSVEVEGRPYEQYF.

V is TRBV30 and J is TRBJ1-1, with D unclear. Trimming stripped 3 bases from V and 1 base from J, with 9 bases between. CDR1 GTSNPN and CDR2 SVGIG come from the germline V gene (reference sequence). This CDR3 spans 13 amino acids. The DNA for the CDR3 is TGTGCCTGGAGGGAACAGCCGAACACTGAAGCTTTCTTT. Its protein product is CAWREQPNTEAFF.

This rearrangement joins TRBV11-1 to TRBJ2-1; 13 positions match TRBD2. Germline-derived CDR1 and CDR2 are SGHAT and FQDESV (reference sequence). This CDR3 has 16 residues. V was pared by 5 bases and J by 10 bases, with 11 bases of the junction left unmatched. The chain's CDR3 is CASSQTTSGRADEQFF. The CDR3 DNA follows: TGTGCCAGCAGCCAAACAACTAGCGGGAGGGCCGACGAGCAGTTCTTC.

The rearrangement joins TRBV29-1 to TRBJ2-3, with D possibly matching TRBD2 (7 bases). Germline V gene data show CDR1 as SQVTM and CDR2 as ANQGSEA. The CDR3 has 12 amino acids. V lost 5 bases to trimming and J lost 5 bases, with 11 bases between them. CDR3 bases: TGCAGCGTTTGGGAGGGGGTAGATACGCAGTATTTT. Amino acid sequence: CSVWEGVDTQYF.